This TCR beta chain was identified during a study of T cells in Graves' hyperthyroidism and ophthalmopathy. Findings of the study overall: Researchers found most expanded thyroid clonotypes above 0.001 in blood as well.

RNA transcripts provided the source from which TCR beta CDR3 regions were amplified. Primed by the HTBI set, a first-round RT-PCR was run on the TCR CDR3. TCRdb called the multiplex PCR reads again in MiXCR, with one record for every CDR3 protein. The top ten hold more than 11% of the sample, which has more than 450,000 distinct CDR3 sequences, roughly 15% seen once. Newly diagnosed hyperthyroidism patients aged 18 to 65 years had disease lasting under 2 months. Diagnosing involved the use of clinical symptoms, serum thyroxine and TRAb, thyroid ultrasound and orbital computed tomography. Fresh 10 ml peripheral blood yielded PBMCs. Deletions cut 3 bases from V and 4 bases from J, with 4 bases between. CDR3 length equals 13 residues. Germline CDR1 and CDR2: MNHNS and SASEGT. This clonotype was found many times. As yet, its antigen is unknown.

This TCR was recovered from a middle-aged woman with Graves' hyperthyroidism. This chain links TRBV6-1 with TRBJ2-6; no definite D call. Sequenced input: blood. The CDR3 region is CASSDSGANVLTF. For the CDR3, the DNA is TGTGCCAGCAGTGATTCCGGGGCCAACGTCCTGACTTTC.